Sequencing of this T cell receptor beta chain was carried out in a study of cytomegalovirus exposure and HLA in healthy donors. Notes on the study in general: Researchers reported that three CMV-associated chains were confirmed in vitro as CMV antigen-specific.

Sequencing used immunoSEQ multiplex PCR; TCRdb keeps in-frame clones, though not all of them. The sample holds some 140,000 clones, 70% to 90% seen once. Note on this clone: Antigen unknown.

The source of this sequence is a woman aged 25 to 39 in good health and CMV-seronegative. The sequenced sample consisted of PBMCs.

CDR3 nucleotide sequence: TGTGCCTGGACTGTGAGGGGACAAATAACCTCTGGGGCCAACGTCCTGACTTTC. Amino acid sequence: CAWTVRGQITSGANVLTF. J is TRBJ2-6 and V is TRBV30, with D maybe TRBD1 (6 bases). The CDR3 loop spans 18 amino acids. V gave up 4 bases and J gave up 0 bases, with 19 bases separating them. Germline lookup yields CDR1 GTSNPN and CDR2 SVGIG (reference sequence). Using reference TRBV30 and TRBJ2-6 for the parts outside the CDR3, the full variable domain is SQTIHQWPATLVQPVGSPLSLECTVEGTSNPNLYWYRQAAGRGLQLLFYSVGIGQISSEVPQNLSASRPQDRQFILSSKKLLLSDSGFYLCAWTVRGQITSGANVLTFGAGSRLTVL.